The next 27 T cell receptor beta chains were all read from a single sample in a study of cytomegalovirus exposure and HLA in healthy donors. Both 60 Vbeta primers and 13 Jbeta primers went into the PCR. Measured with immunoSEQ multiplex PCR; TCRdb has only the in-frame clones, and not every one. Counted here are about 150,000 clones, approximately 84% occurring once; the ten biggest clones make up more than 4%. The specimen sequenced was PBMCs. All receptors derive from a girl aged 5-17 years in good health and CMV-seropositive.

The chain is built from TRBV4-2 and TRBJ1-2; possible D gene TRBD1, 5 bases. Germline values: CDR1 LGHNA, CDR2 YNFKEQ. Trimming cost V 0 bases and J 8 bases, with 22 bases left between them. This CDR3 has 17 amino acids. The CDR3 region has the DNA TGTGCCAGCAGCCAAGAAGGCACGCTCCAGGGATTTTGGGGCTACACCTTC. This encodes CASSQEGTLQGFWGYTF.

This clone was seen only a few times. The chain employs TRBV7-2 and TRBJ2-1, with 9 bases that match TRBD1. Germline trimming cut 2 bases from V and 3 bases from J; bases unmatched to any gene: 5. CDR3 size: 16 residues. Per germline, CDR1 SGHTA and CDR2 FQGNSA. This chain's CDR3 is CASSLHLGQGYNEQFF. The DNA of the CDR3 is TGTGCCAGCAGCTTACACCTGGGACAGGGCTACAATGAGCAGTTCTTC. Supplemented by reference TRBV7-2 and TRBJ2-1, the full variable domain reads GAGVSQSPSNKVTEKGKDVELRCDPISGHTALYWYRQSLGQGLEFLIYFQGNSAPDKSGLPSDRFSAERTGGSVSTLTIQRTQQEDSAVYLCASSLHLGQGYNEQFFGPGTRLTVL.

The chain carries TRBV4-2 and TRBJ2-7; 10 bases line up with TRBD2. After removal of 0 bases from V and 3 bases from J, the junction contained 5 bases not matched to a gene. Germline V gives CDR1 LGHNA, CDR2 YNFKEQ. The CDR3 has 16 residues. The CDR3 nucleotides read TGTGCCAGCAGCCAAGAGCTAGCGGGGGCCCTCTACGAGCAGTACTTC. Its protein is CASSQELAGALYEQYF.

The chain is built from TRBV7-8 and TRBJ1-2, with D hard to call. Germline-derived CDR1 and CDR2 are SGHVS and FQNEAQ. Between the trimmed V and J ends, which lost 3 bases and 7 bases, there was a span of 9 bases. The CDR3 has 12 amino acids. CDR3 sequence: CASSFVEGGYTF. As DNA, the CDR3 is TGTGCCAGCAGCTTCGTGGAGGGTGGCTACACCTTC.

The gene calls are TRBV27 and TRBJ1-4, with D unresolved. This CDR3 is 17 amino acids long. Trimming shortened V by 4 bases and J by 4 bases, and 19 bases separated the two germline ends. The germline CDR1 and CDR2 sequences are MNHEY and SMNVEV (reference sequence). The CDR3 DNA is TGTGCCAGCAGTTCATTCAATCAGTGGAACTATAATGAAAAACTGTTTTTT. Protein: CASSSFNQWNYNEKLFF.

The V and J genes are TRBV27 and TRBJ1-6; no clear D gene. The germline gives CDR1 MNHEY, CDR2 SMNVEV (reference sequence). The V and J ends lost 2 bases and 9 bases respectively, with 17 bases between them. The CDR3 extends over 16 amino acids. CDR3 loop: CASSLGEWNRGSPLHF. The CDR3 coding sequence is TGTGCCAGCAGTTTAGGGGAGTGGAATCGTGGTTCACCCCTCCACTTT.

The J gene is TRBJ1-1, the V gene TRBV7-3; the D gene is possibly TRBD1 (6 bases). Germline V CDR1 and CDR2: SGHTA, FQGTGA. The CDR3 contains 13 residues. V lost 8 bases and J 2 bases, leaving 12 bases between the germline ends. The CDR3 loop reads CASAQGPNTEAFF. The CDR3 nucleotides are TGTGCCAGCGCCCAGGGGCCAAACACTGAAGCTTTCTTT.

The chain combines TRBV5-4 with TRBJ1-2, with 9 bases that match TRBD1. This CDR3 has 16 residues. The V gene's germline CDR1 is SGHNT and CDR2 YYREEE (reference sequence). V was clipped by 4 bases and J by 3 bases; unmatched bases: 10. The CDR3 coding sequence is TGTGCCAGCAGCAGGGACAGGGATCCAGAGTACTATGGCTACACCTTC. Amino acid sequence: CASSRDRDPEYYGYTF. The whole variable domain, filled in from reference TRBV5-4 and TRBJ1-2, reads ETGVTQSPTHLIKTRGQQVTLRCSSQSGHNTVSWYQQALGQGPQFIFQYYREEENGRGNFPPRFSGLQFPNYSSELNVNALELDDSALYLCASSRDRDPEYYGYTFGSGTRLTVV.

The chain links TRBV18 to TRBJ2-7; 7 nucleotides match TRBD1. The ends lost 3 bases at V and 7 bases at J; junction bases unmatched: 9. CDR3 length: 14 amino acids. CDR1 KGHSH and CDR2 LQKENI come from the germline V gene. CDR3 nucleotide sequence: TGTGCCAGCTCACCGAATCAGGGGGATAGAGAGCAGTACTTC. It is translated as CASSPNQGDREQYF. The full variable domain, completed using reference TRBV18 and TRBJ2-7, is NAGVMQNPRHLVRRRGQEARLRCSPMKGHSHVYWYRQLPEEGLKFMVYLQKENIIDESGMPKERFSAEFPKEGPSILRIQQVVRGDSAAYFCASSPNQGDREQYFGPGTRLTVT.

The chain employs TRBV7-3 and TRBJ2-5; TRBD1 agrees at 11 bases. This CDR3 contains 15 residues. Germline V gene data show CDR1 as SGHTA and CDR2 as FQGTGA. Trimming cost V 5 bases and J 3 bases; bases outside gene matches: 5. Written as DNA, the CDR3 is TGTGCCAGCAGCCCAAGGACAGGGGGCAAAGAGACCCAGTACTTC. Its translation is CASSPRTGGKETQYF.

The chain employs TRBV29-1 and TRBJ1-2; the D is unclear. The CDR3 length is 13 residues. V was cut by 5 bases and J by 0 bases, with 10 bases left in between. Germline values: CDR1 SQVTM, CDR2 ANQGSEA. CDR3 in DNA: TGCAGCGTTAAATTCCCTACTAACTATGGCTACACCTTC. Its protein is CSVKFPTNYGYTF.

This chain uses TRBV4-1 with TRBJ1-1, with a tentative D call TRBD1 (5 bases). The V gene's germline CDR1 is MGHRA and CDR2 YSYEKL. The length of the CDR3 is 14 residues. The V end lost 4 bases, the J end lost 5 bases, and 14 bases lay between the germline ends. CDR3 coding DNA: TGCGCCAGCAGCCGGGTGACAGCATCGACTGAAGCTTTCTTT. As protein: CASSRVTASTEAFF.

The chain has TRBV18 and TRBJ1-2; the D is unclear. The CDR3 covers 15 residues. Germline loops: CDR1 KGHSH, CDR2 LQKENI. The V end was cut by 2 bases, the J end by 8 bases, with 18 bases between. The chain's CDR3 is CASSPEKVGPGGYTF. The CDR3 nucleotides are TGTGCCAGCTCACCAGAGAAGGTTGGCCCCGGGGGCTACACCTTC.

CDR3 bases: TGTGCCAGCAGCTTAAATCCTAGCGGTTACGAGCAGTACTTC. It encodes CASSLNPSGYEQYF. The V and J genes are TRBV7-2 and TRBJ2-7, with 7 bases aligning to TRBD2. The CDR3 spans 14 residues. Germline assignment: CDR1 SGHTA and CDR2 FQGNSA. V lost 2 bases to trimming and J lost 4 bases; unmatched junction nucleotides: 5.

The CDR3 protein is CASSQVSTGGHGELFF. The CDR3 coding sequence is TGCGCCAGCAGCCAAGTTTCTACAGGGGGCCACGGGGAGCTGTTTTTT. The rearrangement joins TRBV4-1 to TRBJ2-2; TRBD1 matches 9 bases. Germline V gene sequence: CDR1 MGHRA, CDR2 YSYEKL. The CDR3 contains 16 residues. V shed 1 base and J 7 bases; nucleotides not matched to a gene: 7.

V is TRBV5-4 and J is TRBJ2-3; TRBD2 matches 12 bases. Trimming took 5 bases from V and 4 from J; bases not matched to a gene: 8. The CDR3 has 16 amino acids. Germline CDR1 and CDR2: SGHNT and YYREEE (reference sequence). CDR3 coding DNA: TGTGCCAGCAGGACCCGACTAGCGGGGGTTTCAGATACGCAGTATTTT. Translated: CASRTRLAGVSDTQYF.

CDR3 residues: CASSFETGGDGYTF. CDR3 sequence (DNA): TGTGCCAGCAGTTTCGAGACAGGGGGGGATGGCTACACCTTC. This chain connects TRBV6-5 to TRBJ1-2; 9 nucleotides agree with TRBD1. The V gene end was trimmed by 4 bases and the J gene end by 6 bases; junction bases not matched to a gene: 6. The CDR3 loop spans 14 amino acids. Germline V gene sequence: CDR1 MNHEY, CDR2 SVGAGI.

This clone was detected once. The chain has TRBV5-6 and TRBJ2-3; 7 nucleotides align to TRBD2. J was trimmed by 1 base and V by 3 bases; bases with no gene match: 5. CDR3 length: 15 amino acids. Germline V gene data show CDR1 as SGHDT and CDR2 as YYEEEE. This chain's CDR3 is CASSSRGGRTDTQYF. The CDR3 coding sequence is TGTGCCAGCAGCTCGCGCGGGGGACGCACAGATACGCAGTATTTT.

This clone was counted only a few times. The gene calls are TRBV5-1 and TRBJ2-5, with 9 positions matching TRBD1. V shed 4 bases, J shed 4 bases, and the junction held 11 bases outside the gene matches. The CDR3 is made up of 16 amino acids. The V gene's germline CDR1 is SGHRS and CDR2 YFSETQ. CDR3 amino acids: CASSASQGAGGETQYF. The DNA of the CDR3 is TGCGCCAGCAGCGCATCACAGGGGGCCGGAGGAGAGACCCAGTACTTC.

This clone appeared once. The V call is TRBV5-4, the J call TRBJ1-1, with 8 bases identical to TRBD1. The V and J ends lost 3 bases and 4 bases, in that order; junction bases with no gene match: 8. Germline CDR1 is SGHNT and CDR2 is YYREEE (reference sequence). The CDR3 loop spans 15 amino acids. The CDR3 sequence is CASSSRQGKGTEAFF. In DNA form, the CDR3 reads TGTGCCAGCAGCTCGCGACAGGGGAAAGGCACTGAAGCTTTCTTT. The whole variable domain, remainder taken from reference TRBV5-4 and TRBJ1-1, is ETGVTQSPTHLIKTRGQQVTLRCSSQSGHNTVSWYQQALGQGPQFIFQYYREEENGRGNFPPRFSGLQFPNYSSELNVNALELDDSALYLCASSSRQGKGTEAFFGQGTRLTVV.

Here the CDR3 reads CASSPEGGLGTEAFF. For the CDR3, the DNA is TGTGCCAGCAGCCCCGAGGGGGGGCTGGGCACTGAAGCTTTCTTT. The rearrangement uses TRBV7-2 and TRBJ1-1; possible D gene TRBD1, 6 bases. This CDR3 comprises 15 residues. V lost 5 bases, J lost 4 bases, and 17 bases lay in between. Germline-derived CDR1 and CDR2 are SGHTA and FQGNSA.

A note on this clone: Different DNA sequences within this sample yield the same CDR3. This chain links TRBV5-6 with TRBJ1-2; tentative D call: TRBD1 (5 bases). This CDR3 is built from 18 residues. Looked up from germline, CDR1 is SGHDT and CDR2 is YYEEEE. The V end was cut by 5 bases, the J end by 0 bases, with 23 bases between. CDR3 DNA: TGTGCCAGCAGTTTGTTAGGAGGGTCAGGGATCACTAACTATGGCTACACCTTC. It codes for CASSLLGGSGITNYGYTF. The full variable domain, with the rest looked up from reference TRBV5-6 and TRBJ1-2, is DAGVTQSPTHLIKTRGQQVTLRCSPKSGHDTVSWYQQALGQGPQFIFQYYEEEERQRGNFPDRFSGHQFPNYSSELNVNALLLGDSALYLCASSLLGGSGITNYGYTFGSGTRLTVV.

The genes are TRBV5-1 and TRBJ2-2; tentative D call: TRBD2 (5 bases). Trimming stripped 4 bases from V and 0 bases from J, with 13 bases between. The length of the CDR3 is 16 residues. CDR1 SGHRS and CDR2 YFSETQ come from the germline V gene. This chain's CDR3 is CASSRAMGANTGELFF. CDR3 DNA sequence: TGCGCCAGCAGCCGTGCTATGGGAGCGAACACCGGGGAGCTGTTTTTT.

The genes are TRBV12-5 and TRBJ2-3; D is possibly TRBD1 (6 bases). CDR1 LGHNT and CDR2 FRNRAP come from the germline V gene. V lost 2 bases and J 4 bases, leaving 22 bases between the germline ends. There are 18 residues in the CDR3. The CDR3 loop is CASGLRLWTVEEPDTQYF. The CDR3 region has the DNA TGTGCTAGTGGTTTGCGGCTTTGGACAGTTGAAGAGCCAGATACGCAGTATTTT. Full variable domain (rest looked up from reference TRBV12-5 and TRBJ2-3): DARVTQTPRHKVTEMGQEVTMRCQPILGHNTVFWYRQTMMQGLELLAYFRNRAPLDDSGMPKDRFSAEMPDATLATLKIQPSEPRDSAVYFCASGLRLWTVEEPDTQYFGPGTRLTVL.

J is TRBJ1-2 and V is TRBV6-5, with 8 bases identical to TRBD1. Trimming at V came to 5 bases and at J to 8 bases, leaving 10 bases not matched to a gene. The germline V gene has CDR1 MNHEY and CDR2 SVGAGI. This CDR3 is 14 amino acids long. The CDR3: CASSPPGQAYGYTF. In nucleotides, the CDR3 is TGTGCCAGCAGTCCTCCGGGACAGGCGTACGGCTACACCTTC.

The chain combines TRBV10-3 with TRBJ1-1; D is uncertain. Trimming took 6 bases from V and 4 from J, leaving 12 bases between them. CDR1 and CDR2 from the germline V gene are ENHRY and SYGVKD. CDR3 length equals 13 residues. The CDR3 is CAISPGGFTEAFF. DNA of the CDR3: TGTGCCATCAGCCCCGGCGGGTTCACTGAAGCTTTCTTT.

The rearrangement links TRBV10-1 to TRBJ2-1; possibly TRBD1 for D (6 bases). CDR1 and CDR2 from the germline V gene are WNHNN and SYGVQD (reference sequence). This CDR3 has 15 amino acids. Deletions cut 4 bases from V and 4 bases from J, with 14 bases between. DNA for the CDR3: TGCGCCAGCAGTGTAACAGGGTTGTCATACAATGAGCAGTTCTTC. Residues: CASSVTGLSYNEQFF.